This T cell receptor beta chain derives from a study of CD8 T cells in Susac syndrome. Random hexamers primed reverse transcription of roughly 0.45 to 1 ug RNA. Amplification of TCR beta CDR3 across 54 Vbeta and 13 Jbeta was performed with immunoSEQ multiplex PCR. One entry per CDR3 protein results from TCRdb running MiXCR on the immunoSEQ multiplex PCR reads. The sample carries under 200,000 distinct CDR3 sequences, 85% to 95% recorded once. Trimming took off 4 bases at V and 0 bases at J, with 6 bases between the two ends. Germline CDR1 is LGHDT and CDR2 is YNNKEL (reference sequence). This CDR3 has 13 amino acids.

The chain has TRBV3-1 and TRBJ2-5, with D perhaps being TRBD1 or TRBD2 (5 bases each). Sequencing was carried out using CD8+ T cells from PBMCs. The TCR originated in a human donor with multiple sclerosis. The CDR3 bases are TGTGCCAGCAGCCGGGGGTACCAAGAGACCCAGTACTTC. Translating it yields CASSRGYQETQYF.